This T cell receptor beta chain was captured in a study of T cells expressing NK-cell markers. Study-level information: Most of the eight sequenced donors tested HCMV-seropositive; one tested seronegative. Points from the study as a whole: The CD3+CD56-NKG2C+ fraction was also led by these clonotypes in a handful of donors.

CDR1 and CDR2 (germline): SGHAT, FQNNGV. The CDR3 covers 15 residues. Comment on this clonotype: Its antigen is as yet unknown.

Template switching by 5'RACE with UMIs generated the TCR beta cDNA. TCRdb reanalyzed the 5' RACE reads, giving one entry per CDR3 protein sequence and no DNA. The table for this sample gives a few hundred thousand distinct CDR3 sequences. The sequence was collected from a man between 18 and 69 years old in good health. This chain connects TRBV11-2 to TRBJ2-2; there is no DNA to check the TCRdb D call of TRBD2. The sequenced material came from blood T cells: a sorted CD56 or NKG2C T cell subset, CD4+ or CD8+ T cells, or bulk PBMC T cells (not recorded which). CDR3 residues: CASRDSSLSTGELFF.